This T cell receptor (beta chain) was sequenced in a study of early stage breast cancer tumors. This clone occurred a few times. Profiled with immunoSEQ multiplex PCR; TCRdb holds only in-frame clones, not every one. Among about 72,000 clones, roughly 80% were seen once, and the ten largest hold under 3.5%. V lost 5 bases to trimming and J lost 5 bases; unmatched junction nucleotides: 4. Germline values: CDR1 SGHNT, CDR2 YYREEE (reference sequence). This CDR3 comprises 15 residues. The V call is TRBV5-4, the J call TRBJ2-2; 12 bases map to TRBD2. The sequence was collected from a person in their sixties with breast cancer. Specimen: blood. The CDR3 DNA sequence: TGTGCCAGCAGTTCTAGCGGGAGGGTAACCGGGGAGCTGTTTTTT. Amino acids: CASSSSGRVTGELFF.